These 12 T cell receptor beta chains share one sample of origin, sequenced in a study of neurological immune-mediated disorders. TCRdb ran MiXCR on the 5' RACE reads and lists one entry per CDR3 protein. The table has under 60,000 distinct CDR3 sequences, 16% seen once. The sample comprised PBMCs. The source is a man aged 55 to 70 in good health.

On this clonotype itself: This sequence may be a read error, since a much larger clone differs from it by one base. This rearrangement joins TRBV28 to TRBJ2-5; D gene uncertain. Germline V CDR1 and CDR2: MDHEN, SYDVKM. Trimming took off 3 bases at V and 2 bases at J, with 7 bases between the two ends. The CDR3 spans 13 residues. For the CDR3, the DNA is TGTGCCAGCAGTTTTCCCCATCAAGAGACCCAGTACTTC. It specifies CASSFPHQETQYF.

The table lists this clonotype with many counts. This chain links TRBV7-2 with TRBJ2-3, with 13 bases aligning to TRBD2. This CDR3 comprises 16 residues. From germline, CDR1 is SGHTA and CDR2 FQGNSA. The V and J ends lost 5 bases and 4 bases, in that order; junction bases with no gene match: 6. Written as DNA, the CDR3 is TGTGCCAGCAGCCCGCGGACTAGCGGGAGCGCAGATACGCAGTATTTT. It is translated as CASSPRTSGSADTQYF.

This clonotype was counted only a few times. This chain joins TRBV28 and TRBJ2-7; a possible D gene is TRBD2 (7 bases). V was pared by 4 bases and J by 2 bases, with 21 bases between. CDR1 MDHEN and CDR2 SYDVKM come from the germline V gene. This CDR3 has 17 amino acids. Here the CDR3 reads CASSSPRVSGGTYEQYF. The CDR3 DNA is TGTGCCAGCAGTTCCCCCCGCGTGTCGGGGGGCACCTACGAGCAGTACTTC.

This clonotype has ten or more counts. The chain combines TRBV18 with TRBJ2-7; TRBD2 might be the D (6 bases). Germline CDR1 reads KGHSH; CDR2 reads LQKENI. The CDR3 covers 15 residues. Trimming took 0 bases from V and 3 from J, leaving 12 bases between them. As DNA, the CDR3 is TGTGCCAGCTCACCACCGATGGGGGGAGTCTACGAGCAGTACTTC. Protein product: CASSPPMGGVYEQYF.

This clonotype was observed at least ten times. The rearrangement links TRBV7-8 to TRBJ2-7; 13 positions match TRBD2. With V trimmed by 6 bases and J by 4 bases, 12 bases remained unmatched. CDR1 and CDR2 from the germline V gene are SGHVS and FQNEAQ. This CDR3 has 17 residues. Here the CDR3 DNA reads TGTGCCAGCAGTAGACGCACCGGGACTAGCGGGATTTACGAGCAGTACTTC. It yields the protein CASSRRTGTSGIYEQYF.

J is TRBJ2-7 and V is TRBV19; 12 nucleotides align to TRBD2. CDR1 is LNHDA, CDR2 SQIVND, per germline (reference sequence). The CDR3 is made up of 15 amino acids. Germline trimming cut 5 bases from V and 7 bases from J; bases unmatched to any gene: 9. CDR3 loop: CASSGRLAGDFEQYF. The CDR3 coding sequence is TGTGCCAGTAGTGGACGACTAGCGGGGGACTTTGAGCAGTACTTC.

There are many counts of this clonotype. This chain joins TRBV5-1 and TRBJ2-1, with D possibly matching TRBD1 (5 bases). The CDR3 length is 14 residues. Deletions cut 4 bases from V and 4 bases from J, with 12 bases between. Germline V gene data show CDR1 as SGHRS and CDR2 as YFSETQ. The CDR3 sequence: CASSQSTAYNEQFF. The CDR3 nucleotides are TGCGCCAGCAGCCAATCGACAGCTTACAATGAGCAGTTCTTC.

Many counts were recorded for this clonotype. The V call is TRBV3-1, the J call TRBJ2-1, with unresolved D. This CDR3 contains 15 residues. In germline, CDR1 is LGHDT, CDR2 YNNKEL (reference sequence). V lost 1 base and J 7 bases, leaving 14 bases between the germline ends. The CDR3 spells CASSQGLFPFNEQFF. For the CDR3, the DNA is TGTGCCAGCAGCCAAGGATTGTTCCCCTTTAATGAGCAGTTCTTC.

This clonotype was picked up many times. The V gene is TRBV9, the J gene TRBJ2-7; 9 bases align to TRBD1. Germline CDR1 reads SGDLS; CDR2 reads YYNGEE. J gave up 3 bases and V 3 bases, and 7 bases lay outside the gene matches. There are 15 residues in the CDR3. As DNA, the CDR3 is TGTGCCAGCAGCGCTTCCGGGACAGGGATCTACGAGCAGTACTTC. As protein: CASSASGTGIYEQYF.

This clonotype was seen at least ten times. CDR3 sequence reads: CASVAGGRETQYF. The CDR3, as DNA: TGTGCCAGTGTTGCCGGGGGGAGAGAGACCCAGTACTTC. This chain uses TRBV28 with TRBJ2-5, with 7 bases fitting TRBD2. V shed 9 bases and J 4 bases; nucleotides not matched to a gene: 8. Germline assignment: CDR1 MDHEN and CDR2 SYDVKM. This CDR3 comprises 13 residues.

In this sample, this clonotype turned up many times. A read error may be the cause here, since a much bigger clone is one base away. V usage is TRBV10-3 and J usage is TRBJ2-2; D is unresolved. The CDR3 totals 15 residues. Germline CDR1 and CDR2: ENHRY and SYGVKD. CDR3 protein: CAINESVMAAGELFF. The CDR3 DNA follows: TGTGCCATCAATGAGTCGGTTATGGCTGCCGGGGAGCTGTTTTTT.

This clonotype was seen at least ten times. The chain combines TRBV3-1 with TRBJ1-4; no clear D gene. Germline lookup yields CDR1 LGHDT and CDR2 YNNKEL (reference sequence). The CDR3 has 12 residues. The V end was cut by 1 base, the J end by 9 bases, with 6 bases between. CDR3 region: CASSQGSQKLFF. In DNA form, the CDR3 reads TGTGCCAGCAGCCAAGGGTCCCAAAAACTGTTTTTT.